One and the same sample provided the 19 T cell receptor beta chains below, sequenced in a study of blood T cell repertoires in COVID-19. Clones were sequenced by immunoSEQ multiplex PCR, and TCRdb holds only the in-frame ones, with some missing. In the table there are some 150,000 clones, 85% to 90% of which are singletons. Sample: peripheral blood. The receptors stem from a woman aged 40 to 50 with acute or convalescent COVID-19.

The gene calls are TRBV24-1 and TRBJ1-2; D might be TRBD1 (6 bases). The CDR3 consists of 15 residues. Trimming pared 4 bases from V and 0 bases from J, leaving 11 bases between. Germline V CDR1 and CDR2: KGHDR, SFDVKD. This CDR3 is CATSDPQGTNYGYTF. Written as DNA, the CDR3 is TGTGCCACCAGTGACCCACAGGGAACTAACTATGGCTACACCTTC.

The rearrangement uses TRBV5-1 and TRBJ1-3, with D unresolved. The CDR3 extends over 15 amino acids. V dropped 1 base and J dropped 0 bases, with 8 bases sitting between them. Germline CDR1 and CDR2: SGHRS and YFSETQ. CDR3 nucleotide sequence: TGCGCCAGCAGCTTGTCCGGGAGCTCTGGAAACACCATATATTTT. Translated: CASSLSGSSGNTIYF.

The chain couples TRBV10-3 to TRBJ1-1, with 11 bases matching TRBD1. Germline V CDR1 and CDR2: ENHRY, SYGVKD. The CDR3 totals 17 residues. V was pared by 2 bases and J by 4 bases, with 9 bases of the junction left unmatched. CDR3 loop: CAISEPASGTGGTEAFF. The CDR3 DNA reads TGTGCCATCAGTGAGCCTGCTTCCGGGACAGGGGGCACTGAAGCTTTCTTT.

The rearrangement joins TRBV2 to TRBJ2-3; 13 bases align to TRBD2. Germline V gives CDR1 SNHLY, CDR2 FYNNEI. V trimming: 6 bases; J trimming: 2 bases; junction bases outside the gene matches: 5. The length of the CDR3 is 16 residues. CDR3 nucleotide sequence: TGTGCCAGCAGGAAACTAGCGGGAGGGCCCACAGATACGCAGTATTTT. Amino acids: CASRKLAGGPTDTQYF.

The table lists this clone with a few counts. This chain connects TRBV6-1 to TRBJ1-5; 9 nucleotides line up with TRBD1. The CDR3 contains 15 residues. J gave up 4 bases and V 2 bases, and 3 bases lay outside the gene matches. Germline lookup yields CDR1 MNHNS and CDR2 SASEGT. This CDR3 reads CASSEWGQGNQPQHF. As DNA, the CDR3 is TGTGCCAGCAGTGAATGGGGACAGGGAAATCAGCCCCAGCATTTT.

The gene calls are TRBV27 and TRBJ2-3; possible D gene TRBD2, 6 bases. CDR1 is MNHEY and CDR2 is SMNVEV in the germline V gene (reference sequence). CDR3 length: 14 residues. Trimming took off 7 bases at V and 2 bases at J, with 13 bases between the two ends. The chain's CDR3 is CASTGVTSTDTQYF. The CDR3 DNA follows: TGTGCCAGCACGGGGGTAACCTCCACAGATACGCAGTATTTT.

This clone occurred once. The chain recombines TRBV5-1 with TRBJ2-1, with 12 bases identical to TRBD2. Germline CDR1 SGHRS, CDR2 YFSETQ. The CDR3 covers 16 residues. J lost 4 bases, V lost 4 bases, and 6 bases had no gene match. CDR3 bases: TGCGCCAGCAGCATTCCTAGCGGGGGGGATTACAATGAGCAGTTCTTC. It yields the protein CASSIPSGGDYNEQFF.

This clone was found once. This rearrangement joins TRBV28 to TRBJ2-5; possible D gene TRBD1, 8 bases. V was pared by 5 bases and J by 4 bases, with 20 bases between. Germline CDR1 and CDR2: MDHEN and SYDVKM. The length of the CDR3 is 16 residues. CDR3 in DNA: TGTGCCAGCAGTCCGCGGACAGGGAGGGTAGGAGAGACCCAGTACTTC. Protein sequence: CASSPRTGRVGETQYF.

The CDR3 DNA sequence: TGTGCCAGTATGCCGCCCCCACCTCTATACAATGAGCAGTTCTTC. It is translated as CASMPPPPLYNEQFF. The chain employs TRBV19 and TRBJ2-1; no clear D gene. There are 15 residues in the CDR3. V lost 7 bases to trimming and J lost 4 bases, with 17 bases between them. Germline V CDR1 and CDR2: LNHDA, SQIVND (reference sequence).

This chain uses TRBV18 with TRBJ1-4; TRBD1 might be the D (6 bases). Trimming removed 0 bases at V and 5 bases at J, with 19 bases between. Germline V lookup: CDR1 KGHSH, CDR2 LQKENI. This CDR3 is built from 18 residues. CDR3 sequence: CASSPPGQSGVRNEKLFF. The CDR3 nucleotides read TGTGCCAGCTCACCACCCGGACAGTCGGGCGTAAGAAATGAAAAACTGTTTTTT.

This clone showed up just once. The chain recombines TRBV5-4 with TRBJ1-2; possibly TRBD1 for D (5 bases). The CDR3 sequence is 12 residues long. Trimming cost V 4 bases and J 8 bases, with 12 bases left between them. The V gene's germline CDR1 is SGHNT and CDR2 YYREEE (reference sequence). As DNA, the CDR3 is TGTGCCAGCAGCCCCGGGGGGGTAGGCTACACCTTC. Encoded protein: CASSPGGVGYTF.

CDR3 coding DNA: TGTGCCAGTAGGAGAGGGACTAGCGGGGGGTTCTCCTACGAGCAGTACTTC. Translated, it gives CASRRGTSGGFSYEQYF. The chain joins TRBV19 to TRBJ2-7; 15 bases fit TRBD2. Looked up from germline, CDR1 is LNHDA and CDR2 is SQIVND (reference sequence). The junction had 6 bases not matched to a gene; V was cut back by 6 bases and J by 0 bases. The CDR3 is 17 amino acids.

CDR3: CASSMPKRTEAFF. The CDR3 nucleotides are TGTGCCAGTAGTATGCCAAAGAGGACTGAAGCTTTCTTT. V gene TRBV19 combines with J gene TRBJ1-1; no firm D call. V shed 3 bases and J shed 5 bases, with 10 bases lying between them. Germline loops: CDR1 LNHDA, CDR2 SQIVND (reference sequence). The CDR3 is 13 residues long.

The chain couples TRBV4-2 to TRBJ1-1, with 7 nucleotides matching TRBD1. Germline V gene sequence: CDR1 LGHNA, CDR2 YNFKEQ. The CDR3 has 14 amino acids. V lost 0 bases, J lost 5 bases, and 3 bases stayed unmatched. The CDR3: CASSQDRGETEAFF. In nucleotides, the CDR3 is TGTGCCAGCAGCCAAGACAGGGGGGAAACTGAAGCTTTCTTT.

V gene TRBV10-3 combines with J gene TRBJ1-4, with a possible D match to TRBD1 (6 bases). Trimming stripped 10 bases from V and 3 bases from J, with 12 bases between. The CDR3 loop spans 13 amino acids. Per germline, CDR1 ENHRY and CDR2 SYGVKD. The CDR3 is CATAPGANEKLFF. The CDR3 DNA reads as TGTGCCACCGCACCAGGGGCTAATGAAAAACTGTTTTTT.

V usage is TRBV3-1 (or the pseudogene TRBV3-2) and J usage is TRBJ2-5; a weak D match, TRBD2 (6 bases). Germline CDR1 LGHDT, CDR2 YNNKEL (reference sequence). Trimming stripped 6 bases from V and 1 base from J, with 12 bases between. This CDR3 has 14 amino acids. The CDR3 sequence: CASSRQTSQETQYF. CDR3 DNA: TGTGCCAGCAGTCGGCAGACTAGCCAAGAGACCCAGTACTTC.

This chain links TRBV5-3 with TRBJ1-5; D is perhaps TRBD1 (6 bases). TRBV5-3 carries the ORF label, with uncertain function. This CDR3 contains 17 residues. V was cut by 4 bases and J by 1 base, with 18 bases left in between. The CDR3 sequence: CARSHPGGQMSNQPQHF. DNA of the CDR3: TGTGCCAGAAGCCACCCCGGGGGGCAGATGAGCAATCAGCCCCAGCATTTT.

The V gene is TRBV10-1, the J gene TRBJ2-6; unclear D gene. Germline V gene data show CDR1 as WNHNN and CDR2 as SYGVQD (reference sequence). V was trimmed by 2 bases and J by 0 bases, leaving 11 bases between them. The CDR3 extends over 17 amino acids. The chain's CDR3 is CASSEAPRHSGANVLTF. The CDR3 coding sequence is TGCGCCAGCAGTGAGGCGCCGAGACACTCTGGGGCCAACGTCCTGACTTTC.

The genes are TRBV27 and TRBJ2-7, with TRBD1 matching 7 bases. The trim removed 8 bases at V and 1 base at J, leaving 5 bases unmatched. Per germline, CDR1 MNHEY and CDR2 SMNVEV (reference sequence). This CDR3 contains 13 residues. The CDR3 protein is CASGQGDSYEQYF. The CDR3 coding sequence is TGTGCCAGCGGGCAGGGGGATTCCTACGAGCAGTACTTC.